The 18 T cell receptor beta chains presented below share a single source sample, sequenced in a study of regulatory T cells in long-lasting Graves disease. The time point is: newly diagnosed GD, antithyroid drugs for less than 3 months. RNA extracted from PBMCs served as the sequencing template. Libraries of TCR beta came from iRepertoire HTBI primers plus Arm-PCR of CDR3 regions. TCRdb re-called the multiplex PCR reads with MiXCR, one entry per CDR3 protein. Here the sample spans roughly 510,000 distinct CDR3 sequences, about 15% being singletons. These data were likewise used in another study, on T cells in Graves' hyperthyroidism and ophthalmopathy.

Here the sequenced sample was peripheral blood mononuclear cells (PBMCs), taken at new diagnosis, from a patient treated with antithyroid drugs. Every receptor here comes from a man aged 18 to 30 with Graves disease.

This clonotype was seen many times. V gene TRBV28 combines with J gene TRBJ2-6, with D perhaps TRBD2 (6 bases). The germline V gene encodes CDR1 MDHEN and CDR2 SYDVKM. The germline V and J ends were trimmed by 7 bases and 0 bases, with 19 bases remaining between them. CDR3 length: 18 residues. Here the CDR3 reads CASKNAGLRSSGANVLTF. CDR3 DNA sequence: TGTGCCAGCAAAAATGCGGGACTCCGAAGCTCTGGGGCCAACGTCCTGACTTTC.

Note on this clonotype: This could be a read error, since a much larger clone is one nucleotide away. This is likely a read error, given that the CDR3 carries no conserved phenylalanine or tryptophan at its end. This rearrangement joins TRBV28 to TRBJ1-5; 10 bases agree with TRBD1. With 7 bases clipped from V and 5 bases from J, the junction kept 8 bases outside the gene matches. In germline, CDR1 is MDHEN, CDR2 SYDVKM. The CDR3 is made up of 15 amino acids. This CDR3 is CASTVTGGRYQPQHL. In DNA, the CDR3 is TGTGCCAGCACAGTGACAGGGGGCAGATATCAGCCCCAGCATCTT.

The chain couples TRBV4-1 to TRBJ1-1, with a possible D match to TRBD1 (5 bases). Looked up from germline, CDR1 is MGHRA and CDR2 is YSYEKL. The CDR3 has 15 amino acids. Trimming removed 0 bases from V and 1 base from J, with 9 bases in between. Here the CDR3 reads CASSQDTGQNTEAFF. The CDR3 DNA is TGCGCCAGCAGCCAAGATACCGGACAGAACACTGAAGCTTTCTTT.

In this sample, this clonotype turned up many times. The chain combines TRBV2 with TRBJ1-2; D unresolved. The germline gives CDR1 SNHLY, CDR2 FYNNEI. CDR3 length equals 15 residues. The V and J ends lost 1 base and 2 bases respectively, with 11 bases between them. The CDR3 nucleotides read TGTGCCAGCAGTGAAGGCTACGGCAGAAACTATGGCTACACCTTC. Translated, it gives CASSEGYGRNYGYTF.

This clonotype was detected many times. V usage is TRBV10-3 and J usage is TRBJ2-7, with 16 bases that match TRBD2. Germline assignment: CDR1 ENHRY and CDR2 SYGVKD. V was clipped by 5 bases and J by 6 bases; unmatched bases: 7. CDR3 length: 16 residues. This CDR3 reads CAISPGLAGGLGEQYF. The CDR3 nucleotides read TGTGCCATCAGTCCGGGACTAGCGGGAGGGCTAGGCGAGCAGTACTTC.

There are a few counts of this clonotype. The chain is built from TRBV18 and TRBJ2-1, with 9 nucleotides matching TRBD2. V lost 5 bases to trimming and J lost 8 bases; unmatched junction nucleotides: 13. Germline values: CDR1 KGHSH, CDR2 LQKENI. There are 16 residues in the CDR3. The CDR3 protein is CASSGNTGTSLDEQFF. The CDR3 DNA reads TGTGCCAGCTCAGGGAATACCGGGACTAGCCTGGATGAGCAGTTCTTC.

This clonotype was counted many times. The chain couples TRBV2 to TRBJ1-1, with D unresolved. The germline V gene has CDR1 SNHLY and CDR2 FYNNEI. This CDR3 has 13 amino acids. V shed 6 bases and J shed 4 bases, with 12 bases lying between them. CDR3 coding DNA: TGTGCCAGCAGCGTCTCTGAGATCACTGAAGCTTTCTTT. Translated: CASSVSEITEAFF.

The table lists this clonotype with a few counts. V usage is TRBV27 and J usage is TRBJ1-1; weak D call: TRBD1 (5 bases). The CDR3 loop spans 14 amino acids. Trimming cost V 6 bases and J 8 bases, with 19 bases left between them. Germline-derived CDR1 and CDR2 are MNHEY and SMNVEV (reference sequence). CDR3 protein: CASRTLGSEGEAFF. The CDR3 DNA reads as TGTGCCAGCAGGACACTTGGGAGCGAGGGGGAAGCTTTCTTT.

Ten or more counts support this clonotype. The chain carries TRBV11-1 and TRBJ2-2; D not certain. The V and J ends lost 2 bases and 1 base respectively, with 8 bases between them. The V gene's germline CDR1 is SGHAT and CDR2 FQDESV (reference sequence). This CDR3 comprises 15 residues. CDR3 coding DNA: TGTGCCAGCAGCTTACTGGAAGGGAACACCGGGGAGCTGTTTTTT. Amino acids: CASSLLEGNTGELFF.

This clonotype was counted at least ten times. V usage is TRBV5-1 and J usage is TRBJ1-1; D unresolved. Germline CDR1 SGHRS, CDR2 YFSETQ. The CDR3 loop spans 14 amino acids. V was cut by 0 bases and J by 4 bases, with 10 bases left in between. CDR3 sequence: CASSLGTPATEAFF. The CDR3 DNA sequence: TGCGCCAGCAGCTTGGGGACGCCCGCCACTGAAGCTTTCTTT. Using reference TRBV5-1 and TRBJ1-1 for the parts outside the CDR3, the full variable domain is KAGVTQTPRYLIKTRGQQVTLSCSPISGHRSVSWYQQTPGQGLQFLFEYFSETQRNKGNFPGRFSGRQFSNSRSEMNVSTLELGDSALYLCASSLGTPATEAFFGQGTRLTVV.

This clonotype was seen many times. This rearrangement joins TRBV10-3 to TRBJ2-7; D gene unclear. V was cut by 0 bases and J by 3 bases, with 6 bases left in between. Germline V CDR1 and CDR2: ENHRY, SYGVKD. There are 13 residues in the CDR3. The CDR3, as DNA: TGTGCCATCAGTGAGTCGGGGAACTACGAGCAGTACTTC. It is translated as CAISESGNYEQYF.

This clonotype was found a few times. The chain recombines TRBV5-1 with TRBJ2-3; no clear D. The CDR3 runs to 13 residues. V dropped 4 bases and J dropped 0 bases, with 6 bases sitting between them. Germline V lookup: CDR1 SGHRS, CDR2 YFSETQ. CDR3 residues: CASSELSTDTQYF. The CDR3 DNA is TGCGCCAGCAGCGAGCTGAGCACAGATACGCAGTATTTT. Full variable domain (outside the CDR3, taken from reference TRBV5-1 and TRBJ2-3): KAGVTQTPRYLIKTRGQQVTLSCSPISGHRSVSWYQQTPGQGLQFLFEYFSETQRNKGNFPGRFSGRQFSNSRSEMNVSTLELGDSALYLCASSELSTDTQYFGPGTRLTVL.

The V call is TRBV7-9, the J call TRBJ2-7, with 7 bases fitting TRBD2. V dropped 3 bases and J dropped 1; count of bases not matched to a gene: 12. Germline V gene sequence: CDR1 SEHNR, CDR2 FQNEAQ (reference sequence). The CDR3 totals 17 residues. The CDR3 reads CASSFSAERDTSYEQYF. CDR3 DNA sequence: TGTGCCAGCAGCTTTTCGGCTGAGCGGGATACATCCTACGAGCAGTACTTC. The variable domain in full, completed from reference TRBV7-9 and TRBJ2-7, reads DTGVSQNPRHKITKRGQNVTFRCDPISEHNRLYWYRQTLGQGPEFLTYFQNEAQLEKSRLLSDRFSAERPKGSFSTLEIQRTEQGDSAMYLCASSFSAERDTSYEQYFGPGTRLTVT.

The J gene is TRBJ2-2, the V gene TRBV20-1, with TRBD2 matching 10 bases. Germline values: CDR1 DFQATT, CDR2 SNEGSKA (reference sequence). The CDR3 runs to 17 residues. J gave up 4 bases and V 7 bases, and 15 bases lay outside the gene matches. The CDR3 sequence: CSGYGSSGSYGTGELFF. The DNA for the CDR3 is TGCAGTGGGTATGGGTCTAGCGGGAGTTATGGCACCGGGGAGCTGTTTTTT.

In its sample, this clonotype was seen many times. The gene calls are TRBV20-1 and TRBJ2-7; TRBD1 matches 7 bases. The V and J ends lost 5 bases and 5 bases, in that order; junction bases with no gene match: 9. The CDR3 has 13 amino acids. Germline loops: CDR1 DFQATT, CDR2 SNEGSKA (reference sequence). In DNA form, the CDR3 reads TGCAGTGCTTCAGGTCAGGGGGTCGACGAGCAGTACTTC. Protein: CSASGQGVDEQYF.

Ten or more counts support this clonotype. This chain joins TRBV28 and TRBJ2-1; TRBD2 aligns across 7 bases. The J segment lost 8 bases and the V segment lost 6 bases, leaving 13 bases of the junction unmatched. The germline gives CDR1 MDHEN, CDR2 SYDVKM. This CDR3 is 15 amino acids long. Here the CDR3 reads CASRPLAGETHEQFF. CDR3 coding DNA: TGTGCCAGCAGGCCTCTGGCGGGAGAGACCCATGAGCAGTTCTTC. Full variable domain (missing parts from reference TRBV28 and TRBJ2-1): DVKVTQSSRYLVKRTGEKVFLECVQDMDHENMFWYRQDPGLGLRLIYFSYDVKMKEKGDIPEGYSVSREKKERFSLILESASTNQTSMYLCASRPLAGETHEQFFGPGTRLTVL.

CDR3 amino acids: CASRPPGSPEAFF. CDR3 nucleotides: TGTGCCAGCAGACCACCGGGGTCCCCTGAAGCTTTCTTT. This rearrangement joins TRBV4-2 to TRBJ1-1; no clear D. There are 13 residues in the CDR3. Germline assignment: CDR1 LGHNA and CDR2 YNFKEQ. V shed 6 bases and J shed 6 bases, with 14 bases lying between them.

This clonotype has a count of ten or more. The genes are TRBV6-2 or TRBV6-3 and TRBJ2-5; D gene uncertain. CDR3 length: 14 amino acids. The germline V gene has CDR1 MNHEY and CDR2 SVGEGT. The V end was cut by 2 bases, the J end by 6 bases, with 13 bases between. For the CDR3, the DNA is TGTGCCAGCAGTTACCCGGACGGCAGTAAGACCCAGTACTTC. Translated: CASSYPDGSKTQYF.